This TCR beta chain appears in the sequencing data of a study of blood T cell repertoires in COVID-19. At the level of the study: There were acute and convalescent COVID-19 samples, and they came from the United States, Italy and Spain. PBMCs, B-cell-depleted T cells, or T cells were the source of the cDNA or gDNA that made up the material.

V was clipped by 6 bases and J by 9 bases; unmatched bases: 7. The CDR3 extends over 12 amino acids. Germline CDR1 reads MNHEY; CDR2 reads SVGEGT. Clones were sequenced by immunoSEQ multiplex PCR, and TCRdb holds only the in-frame ones, with some missing. The sample lists about 100,000 clones, approximately 82% seen once, with roughly 4.1% in the top ten. Sequenced: peripheral blood. This rearrangement joins TRBV6-2 or TRBV6-3 to TRBJ1-1, with TRBD1 matching over 7 bases. The clonotype was recovered from a woman aged 70 to 79 with acute or convalescent COVID-19. CDR3 residues: CASSDRAKKAFF. CDR3 nucleotide sequence: TGTGCCAGCAGCGACAGGGCCAAGAAAGCTTTCTTT.